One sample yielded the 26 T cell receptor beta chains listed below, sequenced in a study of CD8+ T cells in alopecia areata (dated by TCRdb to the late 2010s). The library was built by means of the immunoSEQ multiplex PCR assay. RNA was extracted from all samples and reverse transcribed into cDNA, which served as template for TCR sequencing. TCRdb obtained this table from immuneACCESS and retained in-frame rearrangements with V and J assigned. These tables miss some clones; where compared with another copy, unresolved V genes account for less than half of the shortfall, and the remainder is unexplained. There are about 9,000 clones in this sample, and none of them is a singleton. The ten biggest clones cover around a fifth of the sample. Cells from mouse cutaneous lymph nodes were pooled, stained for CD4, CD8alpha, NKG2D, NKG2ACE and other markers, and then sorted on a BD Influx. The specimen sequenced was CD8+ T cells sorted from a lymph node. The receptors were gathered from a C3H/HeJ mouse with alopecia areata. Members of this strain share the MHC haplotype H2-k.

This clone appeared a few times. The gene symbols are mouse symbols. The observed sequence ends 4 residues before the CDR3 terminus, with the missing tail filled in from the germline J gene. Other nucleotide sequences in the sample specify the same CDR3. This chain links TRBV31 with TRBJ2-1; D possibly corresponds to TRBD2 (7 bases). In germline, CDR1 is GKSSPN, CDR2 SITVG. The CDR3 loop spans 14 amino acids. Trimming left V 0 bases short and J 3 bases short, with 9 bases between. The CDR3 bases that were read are TGTGCCTGGAGTCTAGGGGGGCGCTATGCT. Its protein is CAWSLGGRYA. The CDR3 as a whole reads CAWSLGGRYAEQFF.

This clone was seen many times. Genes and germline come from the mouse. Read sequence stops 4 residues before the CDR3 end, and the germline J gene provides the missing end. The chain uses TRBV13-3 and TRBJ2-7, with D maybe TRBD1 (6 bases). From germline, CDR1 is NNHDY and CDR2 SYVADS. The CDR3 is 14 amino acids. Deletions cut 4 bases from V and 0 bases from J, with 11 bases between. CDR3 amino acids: CASSPPDSSYEQYF. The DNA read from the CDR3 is TGTGCCAGCAGTCCCCCGGACAGCTCCTAT.

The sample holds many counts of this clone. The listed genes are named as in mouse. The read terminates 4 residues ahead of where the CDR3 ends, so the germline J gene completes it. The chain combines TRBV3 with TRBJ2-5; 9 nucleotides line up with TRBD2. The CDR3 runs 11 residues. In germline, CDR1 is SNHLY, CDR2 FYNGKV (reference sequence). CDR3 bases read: TGTGCCAGGACTGGGGGAGAC. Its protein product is CARTGGD. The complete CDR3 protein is CARTGGDTQYF.

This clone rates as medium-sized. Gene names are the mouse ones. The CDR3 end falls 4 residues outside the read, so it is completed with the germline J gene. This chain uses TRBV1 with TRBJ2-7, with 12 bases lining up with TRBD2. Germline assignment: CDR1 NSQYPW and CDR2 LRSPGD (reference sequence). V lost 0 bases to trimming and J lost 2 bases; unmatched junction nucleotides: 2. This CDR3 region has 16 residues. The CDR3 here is CTCSADDWGGAYEQYF. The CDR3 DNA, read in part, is TGCACCTGCAGTGCAGATGACTGGGGGGGCGCCTAT.

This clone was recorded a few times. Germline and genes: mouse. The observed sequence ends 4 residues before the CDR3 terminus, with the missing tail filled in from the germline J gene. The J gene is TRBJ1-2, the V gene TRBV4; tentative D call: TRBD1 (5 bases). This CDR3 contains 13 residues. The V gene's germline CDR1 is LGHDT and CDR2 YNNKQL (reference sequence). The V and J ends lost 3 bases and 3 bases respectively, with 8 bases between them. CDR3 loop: CASSYQGYSDYTF. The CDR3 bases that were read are TGTGCCAGCAGCTATCAGGGCTACTCC.

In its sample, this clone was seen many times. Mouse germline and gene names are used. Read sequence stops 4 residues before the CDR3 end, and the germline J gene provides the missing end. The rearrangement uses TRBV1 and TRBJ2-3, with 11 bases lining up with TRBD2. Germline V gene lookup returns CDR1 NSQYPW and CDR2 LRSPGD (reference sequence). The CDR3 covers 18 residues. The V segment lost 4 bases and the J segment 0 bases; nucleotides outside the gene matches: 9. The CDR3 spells CTCSGYPGLGASAETLYF. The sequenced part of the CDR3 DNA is TGCACCTGCAGTGGATACCCGGGACTGGGGGCCAGTGCAGAA.

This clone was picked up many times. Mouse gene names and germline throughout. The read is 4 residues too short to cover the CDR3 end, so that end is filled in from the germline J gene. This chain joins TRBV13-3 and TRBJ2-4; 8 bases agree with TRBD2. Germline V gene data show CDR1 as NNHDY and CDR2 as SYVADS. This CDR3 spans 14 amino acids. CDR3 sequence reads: CASSDWGAKNTLYF. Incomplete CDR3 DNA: TGTGCCAGCAGTGACTGGGGGGCGAAAAAC. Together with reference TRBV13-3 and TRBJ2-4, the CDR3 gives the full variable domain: EAAVTQSPRSKVAVTGGKVTLSCHQTNNHDYMYWYRQDTGHGLRLIHYSYVADSTEKGDIPDGYKASRPSQENFSLILELASLSQTAVYFCASSDWGAKNTLYFGAGTRLSVL.

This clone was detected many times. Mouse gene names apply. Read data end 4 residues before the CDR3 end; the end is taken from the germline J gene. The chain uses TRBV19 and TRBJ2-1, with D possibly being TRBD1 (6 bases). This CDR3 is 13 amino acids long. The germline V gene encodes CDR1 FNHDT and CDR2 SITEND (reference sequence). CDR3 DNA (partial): TGTGCCAGCAGTATTCAGGGGAGAGCT. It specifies CASSIQGRA. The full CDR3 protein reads CASSIQGRAEQFF.

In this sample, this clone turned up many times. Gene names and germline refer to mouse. The CDR3 DNA, read in part, is TGTGCCAGCAAAAGGGGGGGGCTTAACCAAGAC. Amino acid sequence: CASKRGGLNQD. The complete CDR3 protein is CASKRGGLNQDTQYF. The V gene is TRBV13-3, the J gene TRBJ2-5; 8 nucleotides agree with TRBD2. The CDR3 end falls 4 residues outside the read, so it is completed with the germline J gene. The V gene end was trimmed by 6 bases and the J gene end by 0 bases; junction bases not matched to a gene: 6. CDR3 length equals 15 residues. Germline V gene sequence: CDR1 NNHDY, CDR2 SYVADS.

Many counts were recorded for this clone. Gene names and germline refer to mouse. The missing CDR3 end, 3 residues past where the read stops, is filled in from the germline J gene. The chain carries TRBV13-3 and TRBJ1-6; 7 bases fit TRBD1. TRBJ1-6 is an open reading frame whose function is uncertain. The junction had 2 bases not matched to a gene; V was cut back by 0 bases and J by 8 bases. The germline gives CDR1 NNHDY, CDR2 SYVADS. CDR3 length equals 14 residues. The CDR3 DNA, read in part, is TGTGCCAGCAGTGATGACAGGGGAGATTCGCCC. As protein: CASSDDRGDSP. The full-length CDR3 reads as CASSDDRGDSPLYF.

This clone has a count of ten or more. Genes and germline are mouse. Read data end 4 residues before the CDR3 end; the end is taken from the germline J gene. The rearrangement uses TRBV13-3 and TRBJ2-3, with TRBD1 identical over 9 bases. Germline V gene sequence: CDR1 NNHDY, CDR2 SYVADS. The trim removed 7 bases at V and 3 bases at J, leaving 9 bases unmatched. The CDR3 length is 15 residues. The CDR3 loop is CASALTGGEAETLYF. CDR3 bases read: TGTGCCAGCGCATTGACAGGGGGAGAGGCAGAA.

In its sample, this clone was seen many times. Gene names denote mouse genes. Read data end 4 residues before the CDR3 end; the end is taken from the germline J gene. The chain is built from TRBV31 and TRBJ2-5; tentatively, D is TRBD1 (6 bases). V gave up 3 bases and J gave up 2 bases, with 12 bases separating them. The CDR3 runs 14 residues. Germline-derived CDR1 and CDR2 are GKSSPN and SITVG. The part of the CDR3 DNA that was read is TGTGCCTGGAGCCCCGGGACAATCCAAGAC. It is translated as CAWSPGTIQD. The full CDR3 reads CAWSPGTIQDTQYF.

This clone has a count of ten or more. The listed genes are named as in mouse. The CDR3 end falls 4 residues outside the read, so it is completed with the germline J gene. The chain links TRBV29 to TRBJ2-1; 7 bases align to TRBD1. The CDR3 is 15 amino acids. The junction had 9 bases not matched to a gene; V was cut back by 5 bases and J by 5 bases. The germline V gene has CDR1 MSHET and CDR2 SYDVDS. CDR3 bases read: TGTGCTAGCAGTGCCCGACAGGGTTGGGATGCT. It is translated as CASSARQGWDA. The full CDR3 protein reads CASSARQGWDAEQFF.

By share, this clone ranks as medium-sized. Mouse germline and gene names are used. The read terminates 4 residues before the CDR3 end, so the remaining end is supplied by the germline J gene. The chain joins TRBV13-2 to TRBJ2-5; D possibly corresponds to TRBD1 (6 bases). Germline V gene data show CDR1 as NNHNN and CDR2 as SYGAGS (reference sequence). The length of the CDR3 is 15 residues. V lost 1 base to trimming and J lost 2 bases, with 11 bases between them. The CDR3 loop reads CASGDRGQLQDTQYF. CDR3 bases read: TGTGCCAGCGGTGATAGAGGACAGCTCCAAGAC.

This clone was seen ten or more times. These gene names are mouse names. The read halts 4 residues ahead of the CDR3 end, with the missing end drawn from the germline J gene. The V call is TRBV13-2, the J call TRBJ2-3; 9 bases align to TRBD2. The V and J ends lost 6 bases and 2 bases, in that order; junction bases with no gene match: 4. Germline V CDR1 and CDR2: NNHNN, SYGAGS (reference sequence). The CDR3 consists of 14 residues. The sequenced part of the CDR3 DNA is TGTGCCAGCGAACTGGGGGGAAATGCAGAA. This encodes CASELGGNAE. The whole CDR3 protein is CASELGGNAETLYF.

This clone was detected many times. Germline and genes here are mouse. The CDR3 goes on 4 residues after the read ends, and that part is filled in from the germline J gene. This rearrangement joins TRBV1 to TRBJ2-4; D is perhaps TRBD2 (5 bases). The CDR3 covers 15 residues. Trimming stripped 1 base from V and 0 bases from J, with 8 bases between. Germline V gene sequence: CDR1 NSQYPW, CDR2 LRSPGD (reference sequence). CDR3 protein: CTCSAVLGSQNTLYF. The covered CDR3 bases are TGCACCTGCAGTGCAGTGCTGGGAAGTCAAAAC.

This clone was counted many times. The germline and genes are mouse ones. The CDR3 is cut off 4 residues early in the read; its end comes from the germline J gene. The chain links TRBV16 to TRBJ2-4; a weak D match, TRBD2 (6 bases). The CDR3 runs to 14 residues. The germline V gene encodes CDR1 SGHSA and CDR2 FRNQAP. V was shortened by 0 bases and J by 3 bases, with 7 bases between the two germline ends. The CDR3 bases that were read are TGTGCAAGCAGCTTAGACTGGGGCCAAAAC. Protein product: CASSLDWGQN. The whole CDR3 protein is CASSLDWGQNTLYF.

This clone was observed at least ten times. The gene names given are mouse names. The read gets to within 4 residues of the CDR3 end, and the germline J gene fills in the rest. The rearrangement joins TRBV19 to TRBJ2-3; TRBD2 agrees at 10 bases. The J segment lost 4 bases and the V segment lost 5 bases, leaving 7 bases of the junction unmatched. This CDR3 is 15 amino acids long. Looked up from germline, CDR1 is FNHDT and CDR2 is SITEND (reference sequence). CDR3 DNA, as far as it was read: TGTGCCAGCAGCCTCGACTGGGGGGTCACAGAA. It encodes CASSLDWGVTE. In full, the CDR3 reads CASSLDWGVTETLYF.

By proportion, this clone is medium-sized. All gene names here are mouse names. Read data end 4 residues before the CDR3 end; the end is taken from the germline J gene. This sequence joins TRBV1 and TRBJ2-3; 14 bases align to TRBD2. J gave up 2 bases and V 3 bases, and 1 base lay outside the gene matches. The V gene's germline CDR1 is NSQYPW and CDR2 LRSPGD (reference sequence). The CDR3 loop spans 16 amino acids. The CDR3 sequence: CTCSAGLGGLAETLYF. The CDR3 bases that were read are TGCACCTGCAGTGCGGGACTGGGGGGGCTTGCAGAA.

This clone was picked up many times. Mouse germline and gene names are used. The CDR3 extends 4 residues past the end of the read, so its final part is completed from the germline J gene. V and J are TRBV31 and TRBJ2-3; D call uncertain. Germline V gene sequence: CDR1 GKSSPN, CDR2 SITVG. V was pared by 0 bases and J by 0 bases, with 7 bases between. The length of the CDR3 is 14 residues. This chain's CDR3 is CAWSLGRSAETLYF. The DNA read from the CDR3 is TGTGCCTGGAGTCTGGGGAGAAGTGCAGAA. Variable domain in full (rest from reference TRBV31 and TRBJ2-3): AQTIHQWPVAEIKAVGSPLSLGCTIKGKSSPNLYWYWQATGGTLQQLFYSITVGQVESVVQLNLSASRPKDDQFILSTEKLLLSHSGFYLCAWSLGRSAETLYFGSGTRLTVL.

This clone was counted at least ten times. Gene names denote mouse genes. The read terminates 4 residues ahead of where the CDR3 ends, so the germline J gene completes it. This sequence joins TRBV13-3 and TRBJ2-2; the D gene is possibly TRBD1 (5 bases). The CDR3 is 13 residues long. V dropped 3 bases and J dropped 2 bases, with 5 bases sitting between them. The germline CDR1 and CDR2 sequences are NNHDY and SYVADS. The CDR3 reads CASSAGNTGQLYF. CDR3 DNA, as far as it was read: TGTGCCAGCAGTGCAGGGAACACCGGG.

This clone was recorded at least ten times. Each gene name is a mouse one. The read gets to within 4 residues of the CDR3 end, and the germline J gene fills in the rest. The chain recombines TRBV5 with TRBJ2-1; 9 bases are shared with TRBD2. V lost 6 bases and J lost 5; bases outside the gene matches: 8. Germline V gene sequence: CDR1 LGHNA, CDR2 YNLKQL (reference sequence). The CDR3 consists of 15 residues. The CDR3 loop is CASSRLGDGNAEQFF. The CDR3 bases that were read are TGTGCCAGCAGTCGACTGGGGGATGGGAATGCT.

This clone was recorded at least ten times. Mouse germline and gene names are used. The sequenced part of the CDR3 DNA is TGTGCCAGCAGTGATCCCCGGGACAACTCCTAT. Protein product: CASSDPRDNSY. In full, the CDR3 is CASSDPRDNSYEQYF. V gene TRBV13-3 combines with J gene TRBJ2-7; possibly TRBD1 for D (6 bases). The sequenced fragment ends 4 residues before the CDR3 boundary, so the rest is inferred from the germline J gene. Germline V gene lookup returns CDR1 NNHDY and CDR2 SYVADS. With 1 base removed from V and 0 bases from J, the gap between germline ends came to 11 bases. There are 15 residues in the CDR3.

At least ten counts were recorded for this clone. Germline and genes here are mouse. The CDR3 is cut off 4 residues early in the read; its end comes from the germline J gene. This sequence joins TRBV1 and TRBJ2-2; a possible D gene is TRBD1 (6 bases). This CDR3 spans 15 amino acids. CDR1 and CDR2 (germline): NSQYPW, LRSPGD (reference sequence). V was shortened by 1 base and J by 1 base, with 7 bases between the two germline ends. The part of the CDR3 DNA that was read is TGCACCTGCAGTGCAGGGGACAAAAACACCGGG. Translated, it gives CTCSAGDKNTG. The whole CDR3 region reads CTCSAGDKNTGQLYF.

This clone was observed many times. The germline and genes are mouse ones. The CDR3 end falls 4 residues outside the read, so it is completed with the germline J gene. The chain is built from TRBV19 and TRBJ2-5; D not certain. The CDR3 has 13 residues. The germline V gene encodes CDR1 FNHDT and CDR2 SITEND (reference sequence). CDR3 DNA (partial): TGTGCCAGCAGTATAGGGGAGCGAGAC. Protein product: CASSIGERD. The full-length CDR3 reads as CASSIGERDTQYF.

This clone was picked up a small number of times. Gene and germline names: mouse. The covered CDR3 bases are TGTGCCAGCAGGAGGGACTGGGGGAGCTCCTAT. Its translation is CASRRDWGSSY. The full CDR3 is CASRRDWGSSYEQYF. The chain combines TRBV4 with TRBJ2-7; 11 bases line up with TRBD2. The CDR3 goes on 4 residues after the read ends, and that part is filled in from the germline J gene. This CDR3 has 15 amino acids. CDR1 is LGHDT, CDR2 YNNKQL, per germline (reference sequence). V trimming: 6 bases; J trimming: 0 bases; junction bases outside the gene matches: 4.